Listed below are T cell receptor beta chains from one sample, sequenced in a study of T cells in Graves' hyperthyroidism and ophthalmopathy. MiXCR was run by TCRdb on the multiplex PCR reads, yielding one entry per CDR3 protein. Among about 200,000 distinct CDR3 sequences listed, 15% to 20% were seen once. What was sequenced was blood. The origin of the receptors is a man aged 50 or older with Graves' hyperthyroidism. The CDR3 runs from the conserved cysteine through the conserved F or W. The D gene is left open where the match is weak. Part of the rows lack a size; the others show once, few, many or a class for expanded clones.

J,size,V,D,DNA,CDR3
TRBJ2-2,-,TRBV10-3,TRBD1,TGTGCCATCAGTGAGTCCCACAGGGGAATCACCGGGGAGCTGTTTTTT,CAISESHRGITGELFF
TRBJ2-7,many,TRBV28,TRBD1,TGTGCCAGCAGTTTCAGACAGGGGGGTTTGAACGAGCAGTACTTC,CASSFRQGGLNEQYF
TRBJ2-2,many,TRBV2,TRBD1,TGTGCCAGCAGTGAGAGACAGGGGGCGGACGGGGAGCTGTTTTTT,CASSERQGADGELFF
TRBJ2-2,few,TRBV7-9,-,TGTGCCAGCAGCGACGGGGAGCTGTTTTTT,CASSDGELFF
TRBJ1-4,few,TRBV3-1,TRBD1,TGTGCCAGCAGGGGGAACAGGGGGCTTGAATTTGAAAAACTGTTTTTT,CASRGNRGLEFEKLFF
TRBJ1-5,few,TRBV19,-,TGTGCCAGTAGTCCTTACTTGCGGAGTGGGGATCAGCCCCAGCATTTT,CASSPYLRSGDQPQHF
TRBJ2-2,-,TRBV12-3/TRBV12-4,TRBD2,TGTGCCAGCAACATACTAGCGGGAGTTGCCGGGGAGCTGTTTTTT,CASNILAGVAGELFF
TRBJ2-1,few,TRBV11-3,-,TGTGCCAGCAGCTTAGACCCGGGCGGGGCCCAAAATGAGCAGTTCTTC,CASSLDPGGAQNEQFF
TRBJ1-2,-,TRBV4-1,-,TGCGCCAGCAGCCAAGACGGGAGCCTTTATGGCTACACCTTC,CASSQDGSLYGYTF
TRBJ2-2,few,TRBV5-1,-,TGCGCCTCGCCCAGGGATCCGAACACCGGGGAGCTGTTTTTT,CASPRDPNTGELFF
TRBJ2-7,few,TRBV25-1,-,TGTGCCAGCAGTGGAGGGGGGGCGCCCAACGAGCAGTACTTC,CASSGGGAPNEQYF
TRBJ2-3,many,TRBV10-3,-,TGTGCCACAAACGGAGCGAGCCCCACAGATACGCAGTATTTT,CATNGASPTDTQYF
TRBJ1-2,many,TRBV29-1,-,TGCAGCGTTGAACTTGTGGCAGGGTATGGCTACACCTTC,CSVELVAGYGYTF
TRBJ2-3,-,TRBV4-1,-,TGTGCCAGCAGCCAAGAGTCATATGGGACTCTCGACTCGAGCACAGATACGCGGTATTTT,CASSQESYGTLDSSTDTRYF
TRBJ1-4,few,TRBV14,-,TGTGCCAGCAGCCAGGACGGAGCTAATGAAAAACTGTTTTTT,CASSQDGANEKLFF
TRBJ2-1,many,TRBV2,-,TGTGCCAGCATCGGGGTCGGATACACTAACAATGAGCAGTTCTTC,CASIGVGYTNNEQFF
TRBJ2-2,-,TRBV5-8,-,TGTGCCAGCCTGAGGACTCTCAACACCGGGGAGCTGTTTTTT,CASLRTLNTGELFF
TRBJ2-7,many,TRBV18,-,TGTGCCAGCTCATTAACCGGGACACAGTACGAGCAGTACTTC,CASSLTGTQYEQYF
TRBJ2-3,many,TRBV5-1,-,TGCGCCAGCAGCTACCAAAAGGCCCGAGGGGATACGCAGTATTTT,CASSYQKARGDTQYF
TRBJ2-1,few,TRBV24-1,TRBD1,TGTGCCACCAGTGGGACAGGCTTCAATGAGCAGTTCTTC,CATSGTGFNEQFF
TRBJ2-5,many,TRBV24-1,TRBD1,TGTGCCACCAGTGATGCCTCGACAGGGGCAAAAGAGACCCAGTACTTC,CATSDASTGAKETQYF
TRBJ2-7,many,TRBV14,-,TGTGCCAGCAGCGAGATCAGACTAGTAAGCGAGCAGTACTTC,CASSEIRLVSEQYF
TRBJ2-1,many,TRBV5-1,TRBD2,TGCGCCAGCAGCTCCCTAGCGGGAGGGGACAATGAGCAGTTCTTC,CASSSLAGGDNEQFF
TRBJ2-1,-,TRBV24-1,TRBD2,TGTGCCTCCGGTAGCGGGAGTTTTAGTGAGCAGTTCTTC,CASGSGSFSEQFF
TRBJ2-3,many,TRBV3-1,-,TGTGCCAGCAGCCAAGATCCGGGAAGTACAGATACGCAGTATTTT,CASSQDPGSTDTQYF
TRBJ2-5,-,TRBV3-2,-,TGTGCCAGCAGCCAAGCTGGGGACACTTTTTCGGAGACCCAGTACTTC,CASSQAGDTFSETQYF
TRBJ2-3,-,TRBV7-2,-,TGTGCCAGCAGCTTAGGTAGGGACCACTACACAGATACGCAGTATTTT,CASSLGRDHYTDTQYF
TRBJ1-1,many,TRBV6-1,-,TGTGCCAGCAGTGAACAGACCTTAGGGAACACTGAAGCTTTCTTT,CASSEQTLGNTEAFF
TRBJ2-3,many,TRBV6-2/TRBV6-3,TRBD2,TGTGCCAGCAGTGCGGGACTAAGCACAGATACGCAGTATTTT,CASSAGLSTDTQYF
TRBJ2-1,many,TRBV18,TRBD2,TGTGCCAGCTCAATGGGACTAGCCTCCTACAATGAGCAGTTCTTC,CASSMGLASYNEQFF
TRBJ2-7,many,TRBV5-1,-,TGCGCCAGCAGCTGGGCCGGGGAACCCTACGAGCAGTACTTC,CASSWAGEPYEQYF